This T cell receptor (beta chain) was sequenced in a study of T cells in Graves' hyperthyroidism and ophthalmopathy. This clonotype appeared many times. Compared with germline, one end of the junction differs, possibly owing to a read error. Researchers amplified the TCR beta CDR3 regions from RNA transcripts. During a first-round RT-PCR of the TCR CDR3, the HTBI primer set was used. One entry per CDR3 protein, called by TCRdb with MiXCR from the multiplex PCR reads. The data show some 360,000 distinct CDR3 sequences, with approximately 14% seen just once and approximately 11% held by the top ten. The CDR3 runs to 15 residues. Germline-derived CDR1 and CDR2 are SGHAT and FQNNGV. Each diagnosis drew on symptoms, thyroxine, TRAb, thyroid ultrasound and orbital computed tomography findings.

The receptor comes from a woman aged 60 to 75 with Graves' hyperthyroidism. The sequencing sample was made of blood. The chain couples TRBV11-2 to TRBJ2-1; weak D call: TRBD2 (5 bases). This CDR3 is CASSLDYGNHNEQFF. The CDR3 region has the DNA TGTGCCAGCAGCCTAGATTACGGGAACCACAATGAGCAGTTCTTC.